These 28 T cell receptor beta chains were all obtained from the same sample, sequenced in a study of T cell responses to AZD1222 COVID-19 vaccine. Produced via immunoSEQ multiplex PCR; TCRdb's table is partial and in-frame only. Here the sample spans approximately 140,000 clones, about 90% being singletons. Sequencing used peripheral blood, obtained 28 days after the second AZD1222 dose. These receptors were obtained from an adult who received the AZD1222 COVID-19 vaccine.

The sample holds a few counts of this clone. The V and J genes are TRBV6-2 or TRBV6-3 and TRBJ2-7; D ambiguous. The CDR3 contains 11 residues. The germline CDR1 and CDR2 sequences are MNHEY and SVGEGT. Trimming removed 5 bases from V and 3 bases from J, with 5 bases in between. CDR3 region: CASSPLYEQYF. In nucleotides, the CDR3 is TGTGCCAGCAGTCCCCTCTACGAGCAGTACTTC.

The chain recombines TRBV5-1 with TRBJ1-1, with 9 bases lining up with TRBD1. Germline CDR1 is SGHRS and CDR2 is YFSETQ. This CDR3 spans 16 amino acids. J was trimmed by 4 bases and V by 4 bases; bases with no gene match: 11. CDR3 sequence: CASSLGGTGRITEAFF. In nucleotides, the CDR3 is TGCGCCAGCAGCCTCGGGGGGACAGGGCGAATCACTGAAGCTTTCTTT.

This clone was seen only once. CDR3 sequence: CAIKGGTGVGTEAFF. The CDR3 DNA reads TGTGCCATCAAAGGCGGGACAGGGGTCGGCACTGAAGCTTTCTTT. The rearrangement joins TRBV6-5 to TRBJ1-1; 10 bases agree with TRBD1. Germline V gene sequence: CDR1 MNHEY, CDR2 SVGAGI. The CDR3 sequence is 15 residues long. The ends lost 10 bases at V and 4 bases at J; junction bases unmatched: 12.

V usage is TRBV25-1 and J usage is TRBJ2-1, with 12 bases identical to TRBD2. Germline loops: CDR1 MGHDK, CDR2 SYGVNS. Trimming removed 4 bases from V and 8 bases from J; junction bases left unmatched: 9. The CDR3 loop spans 16 amino acids. DNA for the CDR3: TGTGCCAGCAGTGGCGTCCTAGCGGGAGGGCGCGATGAGCAGTTCTTC. Translation gives CASSGVLAGGRDEQFF.

The chain's CDR3 is CASITGGGTEAFF. CDR3 bases: TGTGCCAGCATAACAGGGGGGGGGACTGAAGCTTTCTTT. This chain connects TRBV6-5 to TRBJ1-1; TRBD1 agrees at 8 bases. The CDR3 consists of 13 residues. Per the germline V gene, CDR1 is MNHEY and CDR2 is SVGAGI. V lost 7 bases, J lost 5 bases, and 6 bases stayed unmatched.

CDR3 nucleotides: TGTGCCAGTAGTATAGGGGCAACTAACACCGGGGAGCTGTTTTTT. It is translated as CASSIGATNTGELFF. The chain carries TRBV19 and TRBJ2-2; D remains ambiguous. The germline V and J ends were trimmed by 1 base and 2 bases, with 8 bases remaining between them. The CDR3 has 15 amino acids. Germline CDR1 and CDR2: LNHDA and SQIVND (reference sequence).

This clone has just one count. The chain employs TRBV4-1 and TRBJ1-4; 8 nucleotides match TRBD1. Germline V gene lookup returns CDR1 MGHRA and CDR2 YSYEKL. This CDR3 comprises 17 residues. V dropped 3 bases and J dropped 0; count of bases not matched to a gene: 6. The CDR3 sequence is CASSQDRVDPTNEKLFF. CDR3 DNA: TGCGCCAGCAGCCAGGACAGGGTTGACCCAACTAATGAAAAACTGTTTTTT.

This rearrangement joins TRBV27 to TRBJ2-1; 7 nucleotides align to TRBD1. Germline assignment: CDR1 MNHEY and CDR2 SMNVEV (reference sequence). V shed 5 bases and J 9 bases; nucleotides not matched to a gene: 7. CDR3 length equals 13 residues. The CDR3 DNA is TGTGCCAGCAGTCACCCGGGACAGCTTGAGCAGTTCTTC. It translates to CASSHPGQLEQFF.

The CDR3 sequence: CASSRQSYGYTF. The DNA for the CDR3 is TGTGCCAGCAGTCGACAGTCCTATGGCTACACCTTC. This chain links TRBV28 with TRBJ1-2; a possible D gene is TRBD1 (5 bases). Germline V gene sequence: CDR1 MDHEN, CDR2 SYDVKM. The CDR3 is 12 amino acids. V lost 5 bases to trimming and J lost 4 bases, with 8 bases between them.

This chain connects TRBV2 to TRBJ2-1; possibly TRBD2 for D (6 bases). Germline V gene data show CDR1 as SNHLY and CDR2 as FYNNEI. Trimming removed 7 bases at V and 2 bases at J, with 15 bases between. The CDR3 is made up of 15 amino acids. The chain's CDR3 is CASKRTGGTYNEQFF. CDR3 bases: TGTGCCAGCAAAAGGACCGGGGGTACCTACAATGAGCAGTTCTTC.

This chain links TRBV6-5 with TRBJ2-7, with 9 bases matching TRBD1. Germline values: CDR1 MNHEY, CDR2 SVGAGI. The CDR3 contains 14 residues. The V and J ends lost 6 bases and 4 bases, in that order; junction bases with no gene match: 7. The CDR3 region is CASSSGTGIYEQYF. CDR3 in DNA: TGTGCCAGCAGCTCCGGGACAGGGATTTACGAGCAGTACTTC.

The genes are TRBV3-1 (or the pseudogene TRBV3-2) and TRBJ2-7; D might be TRBD2 (5 bases). The CDR3 covers 14 residues. The ends were cut back, 1 base at V and 1 base at J, with 8 bases in the middle. CDR1 LGHDT and CDR2 YNNKEL come from the germline V gene (reference sequence). The CDR3 protein is CASSQGRGSYEQYF. CDR3 coding DNA: TGTGCCAGCAGCCAAGGACGGGGTTCCTACGAGCAGTACTTC.

The chain combines TRBV9 with TRBJ1-2; D gene uncertain. Looked up from germline, CDR1 is SGDLS and CDR2 is YYNGEE. Trimming stripped 0 bases from V and 2 bases from J, with 14 bases between. There are 16 residues in the CDR3. The CDR3 coding sequence is TGTGCCAGCAGCGTAGGTTCTCCTCTGGACAACTATGGCTACACCTTC. Translated, it gives CASSVGSPLDNYGYTF. The full variable domain, its missing parts supplied by reference TRBV9 and TRBJ1-2, is DSGVTQTPKHLITATGQRVTLRCSPRSGDLSVYWYQQSLDQGLQFLIQYYNGEERAKGNILERFSAQQFPDLHSELNLSSLELGDSALYFCASSVGSPLDNYGYTFGSGTRLTVV.

CDR3 protein: CASSQVEGNTEAFF. In DNA, the CDR3 is TGTGCCAGCAGCCAAGTAGAAGGAAACACTGAAGCTTTCTTT. This chain links TRBV3-1 (or the pseudogene TRBV3-2) with TRBJ1-1; D remains unclear. The CDR3 is 14 amino acids. Per the germline V gene, CDR1 is LGHDT and CDR2 is YNNKEL (reference sequence). Trimming removed 1 base at V and 2 bases at J, with 8 bases between.

The rearrangement links TRBV27 to TRBJ1-2; tentatively, D is TRBD1 (5 bases). V gave up 4 bases and J gave up 3 bases, with 15 bases separating them. Germline V gives CDR1 MNHEY, CDR2 SMNVEV (reference sequence). This CDR3 contains 15 residues. CDR3 sequence reads: CASSYSPRADYGYTF. The CDR3 DNA follows: TGTGCCAGCAGTTACTCCCCCAGGGCCGACTATGGCTACACCTTC.

V gene TRBV6-5 combines with J gene TRBJ2-5; 8 bases match TRBD2. This CDR3 contains 13 residues. Germline CDR1 and CDR2: MNHEY and SVGAGI. With V trimmed by 8 bases and J by 4 bases, 6 bases remained unmatched. CDR3 nucleotide sequence: TGTGCCAGCCGGGCTAGCGGGTCAGAGACCCAGTACTTC. This translates into CASRASGSETQYF.

V and J are TRBV6-1 and TRBJ2-1; TRBD2 aligns across 8 bases. Trimming took 0 bases from V and 4 from J; bases not matched to a gene: 11. The length of the CDR3 is 18 residues. Germline-derived CDR1 and CDR2 are MNHNS and SASEGT. CDR3 protein: CASSEANVGASGYNEQFF. The DNA of the CDR3 is TGTGCCAGCAGTGAAGCGAATGTGGGGGCTAGCGGGTACAATGAGCAGTTCTTC.

The rearrangement uses TRBV5-1 and TRBJ1-2; 7 nucleotides match TRBD1. With V trimmed by 2 bases and J by 6 bases, 7 bases remained unmatched. Germline V CDR1 and CDR2: SGHRS, YFSETQ. The CDR3 consists of 14 residues. CDR3 protein: CASSFSQGSDGYTF. The DNA for the CDR3 is TGCGCCAGCAGCTTTTCACAGGGGAGCGATGGCTACACCTTC.

This chain joins TRBV27 and TRBJ1-1; D gene uncertain. The germline V gene has CDR1 MNHEY and CDR2 SMNVEV (reference sequence). Trimming pared 3 bases from V and 2 bases from J, leaving 7 bases between. This CDR3 contains 13 residues. CDR3 sequence reads: CASSFGLNTEAFF. The CDR3 DNA reads TGTGCCAGCAGTTTCGGGTTAAACACTGAAGCTTTCTTT.

The chain couples TRBV24-1 to TRBJ2-1; D gene unclear. This CDR3 contains 14 residues. The germline gives CDR1 KGHDR, CDR2 SFDVKD. Between the trimmed V and J ends, which lost 3 bases and 5 bases, there was a span of 10 bases. CDR3 loop: CATSDARADNEQFF. DNA for the CDR3: TGTGCCACCAGTGATGCCCGGGCCGACAATGAGCAGTTCTTC.

This clone was seen only once. Distinct nucleotide sequences in the sample also encode this CDR3. The chain recombines TRBV19 with TRBJ1-5, with TRBD1 identical over 8 bases. Trimming removed 6 bases from V and 5 bases from J; junction bases left unmatched: 3. The CDR3 has 13 amino acids. The V gene's germline CDR1 is LNHDA and CDR2 SQIVND (reference sequence). CDR3 residues: CASRGQGDQPQHF. The DNA for the CDR3 is TGTGCCAGTAGAGGACAGGGCGATCAGCCCCAGCATTTT.

The CDR3 nucleotides are TGTGCCAGCAGCCGGGATGATAGCACCGGGGAGCTGTTTTTT. As protein: CASSRDDSTGELFF. This chain joins TRBV11-3 and TRBJ2-2; D might be TRBD2 (5 bases). Germline loops: CDR1 SGHNT, CDR2 YENEEA. V was trimmed by 5 bases and J by 4 bases, leaving 11 bases between them. CDR3 size: 14 residues. Full variable domain (remainder filled in from reference TRBV11-3 and TRBJ2-2): EAGVVQSPRYKIIEKKQPVAFWCNPISGHNTLYWYLQNLGQGPELLIRYENEEAVDDSQLPKDRFSAERLKGVDSTLKIQPAELGDSAVYLCASSRDDSTGELFFGEGSRLTVL.

The chain recombines TRBV5-4 with TRBJ1-3; D perhaps matches TRBD1 (6 bases). This CDR3 comprises 16 residues. Trimming pared 3 bases from V and 2 bases from J, leaving 15 bases between. CDR1 SGHNT and CDR2 YYREEE come from the germline V gene (reference sequence). CDR3 in amino acids: CASSSSQGSAGNTIYF. The DNA for the CDR3 is TGTGCCAGCAGCTCCTCACAGGGCTCGGCTGGAAACACCATATATTTT.

This clone is a singleton in its sample. The chain is built from TRBV24-1 and TRBJ2-1; 9 bases are a match to TRBD1. The germline gives CDR1 KGHDR, CDR2 SFDVKD. The CDR3 is 18 amino acids. After removal of 4 bases from V and 0 bases from J, the junction contained 9 bases not matched to a gene. The CDR3 loop reads CATSEKNVDRGSYNEQFF. CDR3 nucleotides: TGTGCCACCAGTGAAAAGAACGTGGACAGGGGCTCCTACAATGAGCAGTTCTTC.

This chain joins TRBV19 and TRBJ1-1; no clear D. V shed 6 bases and J shed 0 bases, with 8 bases lying between them. CDR3 length: 13 residues. The germline CDR1 and CDR2 sequences are LNHDA and SQIVND (reference sequence). CDR3 in amino acids: CASSLKMNTEAFF. CDR3 DNA sequence: TGTGCCAGTAGCCTAAAGATGAACACTGAAGCTTTCTTT.

The chain carries TRBV14 and TRBJ1-2; TRBD1 aligns across 7 bases. V dropped 5 bases and J dropped 2; count of bases not matched to a gene: 8. The CDR3 has 15 amino acids. CDR1 is SGHDN and CDR2 is FVKESK in the germline V gene. CDR3 DNA: TGTGCCAGCAGCAGCCGACAGGGTACCAACTATGGCTACACCTTC. Amino acid sequence: CASSSRQGTNYGYTF.

The chain carries TRBV28 and TRBJ2-5, with 8 positions matching TRBD2. V shed 4 bases and J 4 bases; nucleotides not matched to a gene: 5. Per the germline V gene, CDR1 is MDHEN and CDR2 is SYDVKM. There are 14 residues in the CDR3. CDR3 protein: CASSSLLAGETQYF. CDR3 DNA: TGTGCCAGCAGTTCTTTGCTAGCGGGAGAGACCCAGTACTTC. Based on the CDR3 plus reference TRBV28 and TRBJ2-5, the full variable domain is DVKVTQSSRYLVKRTGEKVFLECVQDMDHENMFWYRQDPGLGLRLIYFSYDVKMKEKGDIPEGYSVSREKKERFSLILESASTNQTSMYLCASSSLLAGETQYFGPGTRLLVL.

The chain is built from TRBV7-2 and TRBJ1-6, with 8 bases fitting TRBD1. Trimming took 5 bases from V and 9 from J; bases not matched to a gene: 9. This CDR3 is 15 amino acids long. The germline V gene encodes CDR1 SGHTA and CDR2 FQGNSA. The chain's CDR3 is CASSTGQGSLSPLHF. The DNA for the CDR3 is TGTGCCAGCAGCACCGGACAGGGCTCACTTTCACCCCTCCACTTT.